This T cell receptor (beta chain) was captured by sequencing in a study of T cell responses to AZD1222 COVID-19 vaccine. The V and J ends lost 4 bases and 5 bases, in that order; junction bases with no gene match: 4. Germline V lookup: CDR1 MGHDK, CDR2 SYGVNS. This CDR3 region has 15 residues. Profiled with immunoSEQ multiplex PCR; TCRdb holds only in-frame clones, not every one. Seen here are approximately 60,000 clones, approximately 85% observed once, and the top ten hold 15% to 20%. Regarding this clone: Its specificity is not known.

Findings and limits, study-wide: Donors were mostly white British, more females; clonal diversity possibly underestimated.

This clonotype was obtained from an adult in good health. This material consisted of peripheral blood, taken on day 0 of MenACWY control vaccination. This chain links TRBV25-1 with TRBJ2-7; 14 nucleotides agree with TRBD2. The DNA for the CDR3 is TGTGCCAGCAGTGTGACTAGCGGGAGGGATAACGAGCAGTACTTC. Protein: CASSVTSGRDNEQYF.